Detailed here is one T cell receptor beta chain. The target antigen is unknown. This specimen belongs to a study of cytomegalovirus exposure and HLA in healthy donors. CDR1 and CDR2 (germline): KGHSH, LQKENI. V lost 4 bases to trimming and J lost 1 base, with 6 bases between them. There are 13 residues in the CDR3. Study-wide results and caveats: A later analysis linked a missense DCLRE1C variant to TCR beta V- and J-gene trimming. The authors enumerated some 160 TCR beta chains as linked to cytomegalovirus. Earlier analysis looked at TCR beta V segments, and most were productive about 90% or about 30% of the time.

PCR amplification relied on 60 Vbeta primers (plus 13 Jbeta primers). Here immunoSEQ multiplex PCR was the method, and the copy in TCRdb shows in-frame clones only, minus some. Found here are about 80,000 clones, approximately 80% of them singletons; the top ten hold about a third. The rearrangement joins TRBV18 to TRBJ2-3; D remains unclear. This receptor was obtained from a man aged 50 to 59 in good health and CMV-seropositive. Sequenced input: PBMCs. CDR3 DNA sequence: TGTGCCAGCTCACTTCCGGGCACAGATACGCAGTATTTT. Translated: CASSLPGTDTQYF.